The text below deals with one TCR beta chain. TCRdb keeps only in-frame clones here, not all; method: immunoSEQ multiplex PCR. The sample comprises approximately 210,000 clones, roughly four fifths of which are singletons, and roughly 12% rests with the top ten. The data were taken from a study of blood T cell repertoires in COVID-19. The J segment lost 5 bases and the V segment lost 4 bases, leaving 9 bases of the junction unmatched. The CDR3 covers 15 residues. Germline CDR1 reads SGDLS; CDR2 reads YYNGEE. This chain connects TRBV9 to TRBJ1-2, with 9 bases identical to TRBD1. Material: peripheral blood. The receptor was derived from a woman aged 35 to 49 with acute or convalescent COVID-19. CDR3: CASSTTGTGRYGYTF. The CDR3 nucleotides read TGTGCCAGCAGCACAACCGGGACAGGGCGGTATGGCTACACCTTC.